What follows describes a single T cell receptor beta chain. The data derive from a study of blood T cell repertoires in COVID-19. The wider study: Acute and convalescent COVID-19 specimens originated in the United States, Italy and Spain. PBMCs, B-cell-depleted T cells, or T cells were the source of the cDNA or gDNA that made up the material.

J gave up 4 bases and V 0 bases, and 7 bases lay outside the gene matches. The germline V gene encodes CDR1 LNHDA and CDR2 SQIVND (reference sequence). This CDR3 has 16 amino acids. In the original workflow: The authors estimated nucleated cell counts from reference gene primer amplification. TCRdb's table, derived via immunoSEQ multiplex PCR, lists solely in-frame clones and lacks some. V, J and clone size reflect that table, while D and trimming were determined from the DNA. The repertoire holds about 70,000 clones, with 75% to 85% as singletons. The chain recombines TRBV19 with TRBJ2-7; 9 bases agree with TRBD1. Source material: peripheral blood. The source of this sequence is a woman in her sixties or seventies with acute or convalescent COVID-19. CDR3 sequence reads: CASSIDGWTGDYEQYF. CDR3 bases: TGTGCCAGTAGTATAGATGGGTGGACAGGGGATTACGAGCAGTACTTC.